What follows are 30 T cell receptor beta chains derived from one specimen sequenced in a study of cytomegalovirus exposure and HLA in healthy donors. With 60 Vbeta and 13 Jbeta primers, the PCR was carried out. Profiled with immunoSEQ multiplex PCR; TCRdb holds only in-frame clones, not every one. The sample has about 99,000 clones, over 75% seen once. Material for sequencing was PBMCs. These receptors all stem from a woman younger than 30 in good health and CMV-seropositive.

The chain uses TRBV4-2 and TRBJ2-1; 10 bases agree with TRBD2. Unmatched junction bases numbered 11, after V lost 0 bases and J lost 9 bases. Germline-derived CDR1 and CDR2 are LGHNA and YNFKEQ. CDR3 size: 17 residues. CDR3 loop: CASSQDLGLAGVFEQFF. The CDR3 DNA sequence: TGTGCCAGCAGCCAAGATCTCGGGCTAGCGGGAGTATTTGAGCAGTTCTTC.

The chain joins TRBV9 to TRBJ2-3; the match to TRBD2 covers 8 bases. The CDR3 has 15 amino acids. From germline, CDR1 is SGDLS and CDR2 YYNGEE. V lost 7 bases to trimming and J lost 2 bases; unmatched junction nucleotides: 9. CDR3 in DNA: TGTGCCAGCTCAAGAGCGGGAGCCATCACAGATACGCAGTATTTT. It codes for CASSRAGAITDTQYF.

The rearrangement links TRBV7-9 to TRBJ1-6; weak D call: TRBD1 (6 bases). Germline-derived CDR1 and CDR2 are SEHNR and FQNEAQ (reference sequence). This CDR3 comprises 14 residues. Deletions cut 3 bases from V and 5 bases from J, with 8 bases between. The CDR3 loop reads CASSFAGDNSPLHF. The CDR3 nucleotides read TGTGCCAGCAGCTTTGCAGGGGATAATTCACCCCTCCACTTT.

The rearrangement joins TRBV29-1 to TRBJ2-3; TRBD2 agrees at 8 bases. V lost 3 bases and J lost 4; bases outside the gene matches: 12. This CDR3 contains 16 residues. CDR1 and CDR2 from the germline V gene are SQVTM and ANQGSEA. DNA for the CDR3: TGCAGCGTTGAGGAGATACGGGAGGGCCTTCCAGATACGCAGTATTTT. Encoded protein: CSVEEIREGLPDTQYF.

J is TRBJ1-1 and V is TRBV11-3; D unclear. Trimming pared 5 bases from V and 0 bases from J, leaving 10 bases between. The CDR3 has 14 residues. Germline CDR1 reads SGHNT; CDR2 reads YENEEA. The CDR3 DNA is TGTGCCAGCAGCCACTTAGAGGTGAACACTGAAGCTTTCTTT. Its translation: CASSHLEVNTEAFF.

The chain has TRBV11-2 and TRBJ2-1; 10 nucleotides agree with TRBD2. The CDR3 is made up of 15 amino acids. Trimming removed 5 bases from V and 5 bases from J; junction bases left unmatched: 6. Germline CDR1 is SGHAT and CDR2 is FQNNGV. CDR3 sequence (DNA): TGTGCCAGCAGCCGACAACTAGCGGGGCACAATGAGCAGTTCTTC. Its protein is CASSRQLAGHNEQFF.

This clone was seen a handful of times. The CDR3 DNA reads as TGTGCCAGCAGCTTACTATACACAGATACGCAGTATTTT. It specifies CASSLLYTDTQYF. The V and J genes are TRBV7-6 and TRBJ2-3; no definite D call. Trimming pared 2 bases from V and 2 bases from J, leaving 5 bases between. Germline V CDR1 and CDR2: SGHVS, FNYEAQ. The CDR3 is 13 amino acids.

The chain combines TRBV13 with TRBJ2-5; D perhaps matches TRBD1 (5 bases). Germline V gene data show CDR1 as PRHDT and CDR2 as FYEKMQ (reference sequence). CDR3 size: 13 residues. V dropped 6 bases and J dropped 5 bases, with 13 bases sitting between them. The CDR3 is CASRPQGAETQYF. The CDR3 region has the DNA TGTGCCAGCAGACCCCAAGGGGCCGAGACCCAGTACTTC.

The V and J genes are TRBV10-1 and TRBJ2-3; TRBD2 matches at 9 bases. CDR3 length: 19 residues. J lost 0 bases, V lost 4 bases, and 14 bases had no gene match. CDR1 and CDR2 from the germline V gene are WNHNN and SYGVQD (reference sequence). The CDR3 DNA reads as TGCGCCAGCAGTGCAATAGCGGGAGAGTTCAAGGGTAGCACAGATACGCAGTATTTT. Its translation is CASSAIAGEFKGSTDTQYF.

The table lists this clone with a few counts. V usage is TRBV6-1 and J usage is TRBJ2-6; D gene unclear. Germline V gene lookup returns CDR1 MNHNS and CDR2 SASEGT. The CDR3 extends over 15 amino acids. The germline V and J ends were trimmed by 4 bases and 0 bases, with 7 bases remaining between them. CDR3 DNA: TGTGCCAGCAGTGTCTGGAGCTCTGGGGCCAACGTCCTGACTTTC. Translated, it gives CASSVWSSGANVLTF.

V is TRBV9 and J is TRBJ2-1; 8 bases fit TRBD2. The CDR3 contains 15 residues. Germline values: CDR1 SGDLS, CDR2 YYNGEE. The trim removed 2 bases at V and 2 bases at J, leaving 3 bases unmatched. The CDR3 sequence is CASSVSGNAYNEQFF. CDR3 coding DNA: TGTGCCAGCAGCGTTAGCGGGAACGCCTACAATGAGCAGTTCTTC.

About this clone itself: The same CDR3 is also encoded by other DNA sequences in this sample. The rearrangement uses TRBV6-5 and TRBJ1-5; possibly TRBD1 for D (5 bases). Germline-derived CDR1 and CDR2 are MNHEY and SVGAGI. The CDR3 has 14 residues. Between the trimmed V and J ends, which lost 0 bases and 4 bases, there was a span of 7 bases. The CDR3 nucleotides read TGTGCCAGCAGTTACTCTGGGGGGAATCAGCCCCAGCATTTT. Residues: CASSYSGGNQPQHF.

This clone appeared a few times. The chain links TRBV6-1 to TRBJ2-3; tentative D call: TRBD2 (6 bases). Trimming stripped 2 bases from V and 0 bases from J, with 12 bases between. This CDR3 region has 16 residues. Germline V gene lookup returns CDR1 MNHNS and CDR2 SASEGT. CDR3 protein: CASSEPGGLSTDTQYF. The CDR3 nucleotides read TGTGCCAGCAGTGAACCCGGGGGACTTAGCACAGATACGCAGTATTTT.

The chain combines TRBV6-4 with TRBJ2-1; no firm D call. The CDR3 covers 13 residues. V was shortened by 2 bases and J by 4 bases, with 6 bases between the two germline ends. Germline V gene data show CDR1 as MRHNA and CDR2 as SNTAGT. This CDR3 reads CASSDHWYNEQFF. In DNA form, the CDR3 reads TGTGCCAGCAGTGACCACTGGTACAATGAGCAGTTCTTC.

V and J are TRBV28 and TRBJ2-1, with no clear D. Germline CDR1 and CDR2: MDHEN and SYDVKM. Trimming shortened V by 7 bases and J by 8 bases, and 18 bases separated the two germline ends. CDR3 length equals 14 residues. The DNA for the CDR3 is TGTGCCAGCACCCTTTCGCTAGTTCCTGATGAGCAGTTCTTC. As protein: CASTLSLVPDEQFF.

V and J are TRBV5-1 and TRBJ1-1, with D unclear. Germline CDR1 is SGHRS and CDR2 is YFSETQ. The CDR3 is 14 amino acids. Trimming stripped 4 bases from V and 1 base from J, with 11 bases between. The CDR3 is CASSEGWGNTEAFF. As DNA, the CDR3 is TGCGCCAGCAGCGAGGGATGGGGGAACACTGAAGCTTTCTTT.

V gene TRBV29-1 combines with J gene TRBJ2-1; 9 nucleotides align to TRBD2. The CDR3 consists of 10 residues. The trim removed 7 bases at V and 8 bases at J, leaving 0 bases unmatched. Germline CDR1 reads SQVTM; CDR2 reads ANQGSEA. The CDR3 DNA is TGCAGCGGCGGGGGGGATGAGCAGTTCTTC. This translates into CSGGGDEQFF.

The genes are TRBV30 and TRBJ2-7, with D maybe TRBD1 (6 bases). Looked up from germline, CDR1 is GTSNPN and CDR2 is SVGIG (reference sequence). With 2 bases removed from V and 3 bases from J, the gap between germline ends came to 14 bases. The CDR3 runs 14 residues. CDR3 sequence: CAWSNQGKRYEQYF. DNA for the CDR3: TGTGCCTGGAGTAACCAGGGGAAGCGCTACGAGCAGTACTTC. Looking up the rest from reference TRBV30 and TRBJ2-7 gives the full variable domain: SQTIHQWPATLVQPVGSPLSLECTVEGTSNPNLYWYRQAAGRGLQLLFYSVGIGQISSEVPQNLSASRPQDRQFILSSKKLLLSDSGFYLCAWSNQGKRYEQYFGPGTRLTVT.

The count of this clone is one. The chain uses TRBV28 and TRBJ2-7; 7 nucleotides align to TRBD1. CDR3 length: 15 amino acids. From germline, CDR1 is MDHEN and CDR2 SYDVKM. Germline trimming cut 6 bases from V and 2 bases from J; bases unmatched to any gene: 10. CDR3 loop: CASSYNYRGTYEQYF. Here the CDR3 DNA reads TGTGCCAGCAGCTACAATTACAGGGGAACCTACGAGCAGTACTTC.

The chain uses TRBV25-1 and TRBJ1-1; 7 nucleotides align to TRBD1. V trimming: 6 bases; J trimming: 4 bases; junction bases outside the gene matches: 8. The CDR3 totals 14 residues. CDR1 and CDR2 (germline): MGHDK, SYGVNS. The CDR3 loop is CASRAGGGRTEAFF. As DNA, the CDR3 is TGTGCCAGCAGGGCGGGAGGGGGCCGCACTGAAGCTTTCTTT.

There are a few counts of this clone. This rearrangement joins TRBV7-9 to TRBJ1-6; D gene uncertain. CDR3 length: 14 amino acids. The V gene lost 4 bases and the J gene lost 7 bases, with 11 bases spanning the gap. Germline assignment: CDR1 SEHNR and CDR2 FQNEAQ (reference sequence). The CDR3 bases are TGTGCCAGCAGCTCAGAAATCCCAAATTCACCCCTCCACTTT. Its translation is CASSSEIPNSPLHF.

The rearrangement joins TRBV5-1 to TRBJ2-7; TRBD2 aligns across 9 bases. Germline trimming cut 0 bases from V and 8 bases from J; bases unmatched to any gene: 9. From germline, CDR1 is SGHRS and CDR2 YFSETQ. This CDR3 comprises 15 residues. The CDR3 DNA reads TGCGCCAGCAGCTTGGAGCCGTCTAGCGGGAATCAGCAGTACTTC. It translates to CASSLEPSSGNQQYF.

CDR3 amino acids: CASSPLGRGNTEAFF. In DNA, the CDR3 is TGTGCCAGCTCACCGCTCGGGAGGGGGAACACTGAAGCTTTCTTT. This chain connects TRBV18 to TRBJ1-1, with a possible D match to TRBD1 (5 bases). Trimming stripped 3 bases from V and 1 base from J, with 12 bases between. CDR1 is KGHSH and CDR2 is LQKENI in the germline V gene. The CDR3 is 15 residues long.

The genes are TRBV2 and TRBJ2-2, with TRBD2 matching 10 bases. Trimming cost V 6 bases and J 5 bases; bases outside gene matches: 6. There are 15 residues in the CDR3. Germline V lookup: CDR1 SNHLY, CDR2 FYNNEI. DNA for the CDR3: TGTGCCAGCAGGGTAACTAGCGGGAAGACCGGGGAGCTGTTTTTT. This gives the protein CASRVTSGKTGELFF.

This clone has a single count. The V call is TRBV5-4, the J call TRBJ2-1; D perhaps matches TRBD1 (5 bases). This CDR3 comprises 13 residues. V lost 4 bases and J 6 bases, leaving 11 bases between the germline ends. Germline values: CDR1 SGHNT, CDR2 YYREEE (reference sequence). The CDR3 loop reads CASSRLDSNEQFF. The CDR3 bases are TGTGCCAGCAGCCGCCTAGACAGCAATGAGCAGTTCTTC.

V gene TRBV6-1 combines with J gene TRBJ1-6, with D maybe TRBD1 (6 bases). This CDR3 has 15 residues. Germline V gene data show CDR1 as MNHNS and CDR2 as SASEGT. Trimming took 5 bases from V and 6 from J, leaving 14 bases between them. In nucleotides, the CDR3 is TGTGCCAGCAGTCCCCGGACAGAAGTTAATTCACCCCTCCACTTT. This encodes CASSPRTEVNSPLHF.

The V and J genes are TRBV5-1 and TRBJ2-1; no reliable D call. The CDR3 consists of 13 residues. V lost 0 bases, J lost 5 bases, and 6 bases lay in between. The germline CDR1 and CDR2 sequences are SGHRS and YFSETQ. CDR3 coding DNA: TGCGCCAGCAGCTTGGCTCTAGACAATGAGCAGTTCTTC. This encodes CASSLALDNEQFF.

The chain is built from TRBV9 and TRBJ1-2; 7 nucleotides align to TRBD1. J gave up 5 bases and V 0 bases, and 4 bases lay outside the gene matches. Germline lookup yields CDR1 SGDLS and CDR2 YYNGEE. This CDR3 comprises 14 residues. The CDR3 bases are TGTGCCAGCAGCGTAGGGCAGGGGGTGTATGGCTACACCTTC. Its protein is CASSVGQGVYGYTF.

The rearrangement uses TRBV13 and TRBJ2-7, with 10 bases that match TRBD1. Germline V lookup: CDR1 PRHDT, CDR2 FYEKMQ (reference sequence). The CDR3 is 15 residues long. With 4 bases clipped from V and 5 bases from J, the junction kept 8 bases outside the gene matches. The CDR3 bases are TGTGCCAGCAGCTCACCGGACAGGGGGTACAACGAGCAGTACTTC. It translates to CASSSPDRGYNEQYF.

V is TRBV5-6 and J is TRBJ2-1; D perhaps matches TRBD1 (5 bases). From germline, CDR1 is SGHDT and CDR2 YYEEEE. CDR3 length equals 12 residues. V gave up 0 bases and J gave up 11 bases, with 9 bases separating them. CDR3 bases: TGTGCCAGCAGCTTGGACAGGAGTAAGCAGTTCTTC. Amino acid sequence: CASSLDRSKQFF.